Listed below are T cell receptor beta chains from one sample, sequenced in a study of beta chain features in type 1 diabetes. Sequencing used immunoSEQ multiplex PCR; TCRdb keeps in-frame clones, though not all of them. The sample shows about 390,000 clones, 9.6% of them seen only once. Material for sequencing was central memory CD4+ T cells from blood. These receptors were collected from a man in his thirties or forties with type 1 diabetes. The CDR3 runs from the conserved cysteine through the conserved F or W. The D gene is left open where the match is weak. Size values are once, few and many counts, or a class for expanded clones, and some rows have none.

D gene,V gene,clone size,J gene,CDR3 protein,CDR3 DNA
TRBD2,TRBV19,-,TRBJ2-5,CASSIAAVVLGLADAKRRGGKYF,TGTGCCAGTAGTATAGCCGCAGTTGTCCTGGGACTAGCGGACGCCAAGAGGAGGGGGGGCAAGTACTTC
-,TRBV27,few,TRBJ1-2,CASSLVQGTGGYTF,TGTGCCAGCAGTTTAGTCCAGGGCACAGGTGGCTACACCTTC
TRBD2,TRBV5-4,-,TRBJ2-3,CASSLEVAGGTQYF,TGTGCCAGCAGCTTGGAGGTGGCGGGGGGTACGCAGTATTTT
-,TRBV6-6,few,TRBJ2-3,CASSRMGDPTDTQYF,TGTGCCAGCAGCCGAATGGGGGATCCCACAGATACGCAGTATTTT
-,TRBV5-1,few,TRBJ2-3,CASRSTDTQYF,TGCGCCAGCAGGTCCACAGATACGCAGTATTTT
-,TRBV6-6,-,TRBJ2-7,CASSQQFAEQYF,TGTGCCAGCAGTCAGCAGTTTGCCGAGCAGTACTTC
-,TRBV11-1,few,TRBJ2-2,CASSPRGRHTGELFF,TGTGCCAGCAGCCCCCGCGGGCGGCACACCGGGGAGCTGTTTTTT
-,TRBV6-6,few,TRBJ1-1,CASSYVFGGGREAFF,TGTGCCAGCAGTTATGTTTTCGGAGGAGGCCGGGAAGCTTTCTTT
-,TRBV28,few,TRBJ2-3,CASRDSLTDTQYF,TGTGCCAGCCGGGACTCCCTAACAGATACGCAGTATTTT
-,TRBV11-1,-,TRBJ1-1,CASSPWSERTEAFF,TGTGCCAGCAGCCCTTGGTCAGAGCGCACTGAAGCTTTCTTT
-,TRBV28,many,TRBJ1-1,CASSSASGFGAFF,TGTGCCAGCAGTTCCGCGTCGGGGTTTGGAGCTTTCTTT
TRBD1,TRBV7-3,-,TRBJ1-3,CASSLGQPGSGNTIYF,TGTGCCAGCAGCTTGGGACAGCCCGGCTCTGGAAACACCATATATTTT
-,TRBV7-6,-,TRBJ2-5,CASSLVETQYF,TGTGCCAGCAGCTTAGTTGAGACCCAGTACTTC
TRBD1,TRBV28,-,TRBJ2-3,CASSLYPGTGLTDTQYF,TGTGCCAGCAGTTTATATCCTGGGACAGGGCTGACAGATACGCAGTATTTT
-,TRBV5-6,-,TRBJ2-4,CASSLWKNIQYF,TGTGCCAGCAGCTTATGGAAGAACATTCAGTACTTC
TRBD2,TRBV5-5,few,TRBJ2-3,CASQPTSARTDTQYF,TGTGCCAGCCAGCCCACTAGCGCCCGCACAGATACGCAGTATTTT
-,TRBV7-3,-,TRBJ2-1,CASSTVRSSYNEQFF,TGTGCCAGCAGCACCGTCCGTAGCTCCTACAATGAGCAGTTCTTC
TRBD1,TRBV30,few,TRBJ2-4,CAWSASGGVDIQYF,TGTGCCTGGAGTGCCTCAGGGGGCGTTGACATTCAGTACTTC
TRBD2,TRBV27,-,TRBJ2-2,CASSVQLAKLYTGELFF,TGTGCCAGCAGTGTACAACTAGCGAAGTTGTACACCGGGGAGCTGTTTTTT
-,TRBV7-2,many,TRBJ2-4,CASSLALSERAKNIQYF,TGTGCCAGCAGCTTAGCGTTAAGCGAGCGGGCCAAAAACATTCAGTACTTC
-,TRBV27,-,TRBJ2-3,CASSLGGQGSLISPDTQYF,TGTGCCAGCAGTTTGGGGGGGCAGGGAAGTCTTATTAGCCCAGATACGCAGTATTTT
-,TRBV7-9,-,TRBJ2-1,CASSWDPMGEQFF,TGTGCCAGCAGCTGGGACCCGATGGGTGAGCAGTTCTTC
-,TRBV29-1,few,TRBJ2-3,CSVDEGPGQYIPTDTQYF,TGCAGCGTTGATGAGGGGCCGGGACAATATATCCCCACAGATACGCAGTATTTT
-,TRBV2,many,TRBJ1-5,CASSGTGDQPQHF,TGTGCCAGCAGTGGTACGGGAGACCAGCCCCAGCATTTT
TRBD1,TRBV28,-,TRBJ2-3,CASTLPGDRGRSEGADTQYF,TGTGCCAGCACCTTACCCGGCGACAGGGGGCGTTCGGAGGGCGCAGATACGCAGTATTTT
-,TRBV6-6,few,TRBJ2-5,CASSMEGETQYF,TGTGCCAGCAGTATGGAGGGAGAGACCCAGTACTTC
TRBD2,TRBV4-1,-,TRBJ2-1,CASSQGSGGPYNEQFF,TGCGCCAGCAGCCAAGGTTCGGGAGGGCCCTACAATGAGCAGTTCTTC
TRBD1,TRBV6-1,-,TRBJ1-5,CASELTGDQPQHF,TGTGCCAGCGAGCTGACAGGGGATCAGCCCCAGCATTTT
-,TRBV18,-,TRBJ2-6,CASSGIRDNVLTF,TGTGCCAGCTCCGGTATCAGAGACAACGTCCTGACTTTC
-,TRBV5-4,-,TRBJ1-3,CASSFPLSGNTIYF,TGTGCCAGCAGCTTTCCCCTCTCTGGAAACACCATATATTTT
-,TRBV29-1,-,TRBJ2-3,CSVVVFADTQYF,TGCAGCGTTGTTGTGTTCGCAGATACGCAGTATTTT
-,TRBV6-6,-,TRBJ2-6,CASSHGRAAGANVLTF,TGTGCCAGCAGCCACGGACGGGCGGCTGGGGCCAACGTCCTGACTTTC
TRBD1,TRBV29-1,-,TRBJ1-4,CSVANRGFPEKLFF,TGCAGCGTTGCGAACAGGGGGTTCCCTGAAAAACTGTTTTTT
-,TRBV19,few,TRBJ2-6,CASTTMGPWVAGANVLTF,TGTGCCAGTACTACAATGGGGCCTTGGGTTGCGGGGGCCAACGTCCTGACTTTC
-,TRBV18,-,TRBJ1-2,CASSPKSSSGDGYTF,TGTGCCAGCTCACCGAAATCCTCGTCCGGGGACGGCTACACCTTC
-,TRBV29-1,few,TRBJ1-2,CSALHPGYTF,TGCAGCGCCCTCCACCCTGGCTACACCTTC
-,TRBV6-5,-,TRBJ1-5,CASTTQGGRWHF,TGTGCCAGCACTACACAGGGTGGACGGTGGCATTTT
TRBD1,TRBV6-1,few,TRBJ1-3,CASSEEDRPGNTIYF,TGTGCCAGCAGTGAAGAGGACAGGCCTGGAAACACCATATATTTT
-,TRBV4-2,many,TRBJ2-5,CASSQDYQETQYF,TGTGCCAGCAGCCAAGACTACCAGGAGACCCAGTACTTC
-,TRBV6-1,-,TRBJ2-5,CASSEGQTDEQYF,TGTGCCAGCAGTGAGGGGCAGACTGATGAGCAGTACTTC
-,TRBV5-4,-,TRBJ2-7,CASSFRREYEQYF,TGTGCCAGCAGCTTCCGACGGGAGTACGAGCAGTACTTC
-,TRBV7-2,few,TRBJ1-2,CASSQDTNYGYTF,TGTGCCAGCAGCCAGGACACAAACTATGGCTACACCTTC
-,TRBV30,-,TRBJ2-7,CAWSAPLYEQYF,TGTGCCTGGAGCGCTCCCCTTTATGAGCAGTACTTC
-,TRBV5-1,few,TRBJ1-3,CASSNGDAHGNTIYF,TGCGCCAGCAGCAACGGGGATGCGCATGGAAACACCATATATTTT
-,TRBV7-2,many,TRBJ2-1,CASSLRGTGYNEQFF,TGTGCCAGCAGCTTAAGGGGAACTGGCTACAATGAGCAGTTCTTC
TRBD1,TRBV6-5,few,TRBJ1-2,CASSSDRGLYGYTF,TGTGCCAGCAGTAGCGACAGGGGGCTTTACGGCTACACCTTC
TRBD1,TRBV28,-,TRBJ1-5,CASSLPPGQKSNQPQHF,TGTGCCAGCAGCCTACCGCCGGGACAGAAAAGCAATCAGCCCCAGCATTTT
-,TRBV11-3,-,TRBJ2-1,CASSSDNEQFF,TGTGCCAGCAGCTCTGATAATGAGCAGTTCTTC
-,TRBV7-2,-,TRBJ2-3,CASSLGVWGDTQYF,TGTGCCAGCAGCTTAGGAGTCTGGGGGGATACGCAGTATTTT
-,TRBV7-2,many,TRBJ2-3,CASSLGQGSGTQYF,TGTGCCAGCAGCTTAGGGCAGGGGTCGGGTACGCAGTATTTT
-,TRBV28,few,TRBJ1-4,CASSLIQGNEKLFF,TGTGCCAGCAGTCTAATTCAGGGGAATGAAAAACTGTTTTTT